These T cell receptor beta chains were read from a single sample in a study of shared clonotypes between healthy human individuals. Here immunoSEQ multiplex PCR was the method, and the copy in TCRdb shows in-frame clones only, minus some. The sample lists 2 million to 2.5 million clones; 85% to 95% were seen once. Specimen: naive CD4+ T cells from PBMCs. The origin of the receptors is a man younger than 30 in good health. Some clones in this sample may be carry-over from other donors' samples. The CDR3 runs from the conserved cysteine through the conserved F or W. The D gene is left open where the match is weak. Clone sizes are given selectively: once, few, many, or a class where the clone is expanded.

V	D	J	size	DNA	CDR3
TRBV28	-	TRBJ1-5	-	TGTGCCAGCAGTTTGGCTCAGGCTGTATTTCAGCCCCAGCATTTT	CASSLAQAVFQPQHF
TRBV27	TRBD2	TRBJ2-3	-	TGTGCCAGCAGTTTGGGACTAGCGGATATAGATACGCAGTATTTT	CASSLGLADIDTQYF
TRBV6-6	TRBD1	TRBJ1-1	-	TGTGCCACAAAAATCACAGGGGAATTCACGATCACTGAAGCTTTCTTT	CATKITGEFTITEAFF
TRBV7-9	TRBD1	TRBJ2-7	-	TGTGCCAGCAGTTCTCCGGGACAGGGGTACGAGCAGTACTTC	CASSSPGQGYEQYF
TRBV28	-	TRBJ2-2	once	TGTGCCAGCAGGGGTATTTCGGCCACCGGGGAGCTGTTTTTT	CASRGISATGELFF
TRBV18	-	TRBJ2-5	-	TGTGCCAGCTCCCCCGAGCTCCAAGAGACCCAGTACTTC	CASSPELQETQYF
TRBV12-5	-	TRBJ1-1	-	TGTGCTAGTGGTCCAGAGTGGGACACTGAAGCTTTCTTT	CASGPEWDTEAFF
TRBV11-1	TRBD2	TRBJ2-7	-	TGTGCCAGCAGCCCCGTCCCGGGACTAGCCGTTAGCTCCTACGAGCAGTACTTC	CASSPVPGLAVSSYEQYF
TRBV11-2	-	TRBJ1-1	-	TGTGCCAGCAGCTTAAGCTCTGGTGAAGCTTTCTTT	CASSLSSGEAFF
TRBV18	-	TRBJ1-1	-	TGTGCCAGCTCACCAGAGGGCAGGGGATCCACTGAAGCTTTCTTT	CASSPEGRGSTEAFF
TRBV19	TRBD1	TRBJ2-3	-	TGTGCCAGTAGTATTATCGGCAGGGGGCCGGTAGATACGCAGTATTTT	CASSIIGRGPVDTQYF
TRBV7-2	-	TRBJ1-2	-	TGTGCCAGCAGCTTTCGCAGGGCGACTTATGGCTACACCTTC	CASSFRRATYGYTF
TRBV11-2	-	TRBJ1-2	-	TGTGCCAGCGCAGGGGCAAACTATGGCTACACCTTC	CASAGANYGYTF
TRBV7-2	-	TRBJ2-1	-	TGTGCCAGCAGCTTAGCCGGGAGCTCCTACAATGAGCAGTTCTTC	CASSLAGSSYNEQFF
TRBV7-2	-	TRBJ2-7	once	TGTGCCAGCAGCTTATTTGACCTGAGCTCCTACGAGCAGTACTTC	CASSLFDLSSYEQYF
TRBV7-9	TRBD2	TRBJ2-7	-	TGTGCCAGTACCCGAGGGAGGGAGGGAGGCCCCCCCTACGAGCAGTACTTC	CASTRGREGGPPYEQYF
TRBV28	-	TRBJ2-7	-	TGTGCCAGCAGTTTCCCTTATACCTACGAGCAGTACTTC	CASSFPYTYEQYF
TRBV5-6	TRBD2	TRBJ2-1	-	TGTGCCAGCAGCTGGGGACTAGCGGGAGTCTACAATGAGCAGTTCTTC	CASSWGLAGVYNEQFF
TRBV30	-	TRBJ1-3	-	TGTGCCGGAGACTACGAGGGCTCTGGAAACACCATATATTTT	CAGDYEGSGNTIYF
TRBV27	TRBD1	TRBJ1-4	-	TGTGCCAGCAGTTTATGCCCCGCTTGGGGACAGGGGAATGAAAAACTGTTTTTT	CASSLCPAWGQGNEKLFF
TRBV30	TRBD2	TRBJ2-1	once	TGTGCCTGGAGTAGGGGCGGGAGAGCTCGTTTTAATGAGCAGTTCTTC	CAWSRGGRARFNEQFF
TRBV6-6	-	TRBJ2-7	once	TGTGCCAGCAGTTACCGACAGCAAAACTACGAGCAGTACTTC	CASSYRQQNYEQYF
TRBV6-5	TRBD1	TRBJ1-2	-	TGTGCCAGCAGTGGACAGGGATTCGGTGGCTACACCTTC	CASSGQGFGGYTF
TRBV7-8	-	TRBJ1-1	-	TGTGCCAGCAGCACAGGGACCGGGACTGAAGCTTTCTTT	CASSTGTGTEAFF
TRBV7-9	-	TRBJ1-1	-	TGTGCCAGCAGCACGAGTCGCTGGACAGCGAACACTGAAGCTTTCTTT	CASSTSRWTANTEAFF